This is a list of T cell receptor beta chains from one sample in a study of cytomegalovirus exposure and HLA in healthy donors. TCRdb's table, derived via immunoSEQ multiplex PCR, lists solely in-frame clones and lacks some. The profile shows under 100,000 clones, 85% to 95% of them singletons. Sequencing was done on a sample of PBMCs. Receptors were obtained from a woman aged 18-35 years in good health and CMV-seronegative. Both conserved end residues are part of each CDR3. The order of the fields is D gene, J gene, V gene, clone size, CDR3 protein, CDR3 DNA. A D gene is named only where the DNA matches it firmly. The size of a clone is reported for some rows only, either as once, few or many, or as a class for expanded clones.

NA | TRBJ2-7 | TRBV19 | NA | CASREGLANEQYF | TGTGCCAGTAGAGAAGGCCTAGCGAACGAGCAGTACTTC
TRBD1 | TRBJ1-2 | TRBV6-5 | NA | CASSLDRGLYYGYTF | TGTGCCAGCAGTTTGGACAGGGGGCTGTACTATGGCTACACCTTC
TRBD2 | TRBJ2-2 | TRBV29-1 | NA | CSVKGLAGDPDTGELFF | TGCAGCGTCAAGGGACTAGCGGGAGACCCAGACACCGGGGAGCTGTTTTTT
TRBD2 | TRBJ2-1 | TRBV7-2 | once | CASSLVPLAGGPDEQFF | TGTGCCAGCAGCTTAGTCCCCCTAGCGGGAGGGCCCGATGAGCAGTTCTTC
TRBD1 | TRBJ1-2 | TRBV29-1 | NA | CSVDVRGDYGYTF | TGCAGCGTTGACGTCAGGGGGGACTATGGCTACACCTTC
NA | TRBJ1-1 | TRBV15 | NA | CATSRDWGGGNTEAFF | TGTGCCACCAGCAGAGATTGGGGGGGCGGGAACACTGAAGCTTTCTTT
TRBD1 | TRBJ1-4 | TRBV28 | NA | CASSPPRQGTNEKLFF | TGTGCCAGCAGTCCTCCCCGACAGGGAACTAATGAAAAACTGTTTTTT
TRBD1 | TRBJ1-1 | TRBV6-5 | NA | CASSWRQGVMNTEAFF | TGTGCCAGCAGTTGGAGGCAGGGGGTTATGAACACTGAAGCTTTCTTT
NA | TRBJ1-2 | TRBV2 | NA | CASSERGTRGQFTYGYTF | TGTGCCAGCAGTGAAAGAGGGACAAGGGGCCAATTCACCTATGGCTACACCTTC
TRBD2 | TRBJ2-1 | TRBV2 | NA | CASSEGLAGPYNEQFF | TGTGCCAGCAGTGAAGGGCTAGCGGGTCCCTACAATGAGCAGTTCTTC
NA | TRBJ2-7 | TRBV10-1 | once | CASSEGGEASYEQYF | TGCGCCAGCAGTGAGGGAGGGGAGGCCTCCTACGAGCAGTACTTC
NA | TRBJ2-7 | TRBV27 | NA | CASSWDSSLAGEQYF | TGTGCCAGCAGCTGGGACTCCTCTCTCGCGGGCGAGCAGTACTTC
NA | TRBJ1-1 | TRBV7-9 | NA | CASSPGLEAFF | TGTGCCAGCAGCCCGGGACTTGAAGCTTTCTTT
NA | TRBJ1-5 | TRBV4-1 | NA | CASSQGGGVYSNQPQHF | TGCGCCAGCAGCCAAGGCGGCGGAGTCTATAGCAATCAGCCCCAGCATTTT
TRBD1 | TRBJ1-2 | TRBV29-1 | NA | CSVRVTGGKGGYTF | TGCAGCGTTCGAGTCACAGGGGGTAAGGGTGGCTACACCTTC
NA | TRBJ2-1 | TRBV10-1 | once | CASSEGRGARDEQFF | TGCGCCAGCAGTGAGGGTCGGGGGGCCAGGGATGAGCAGTTCTTC
TRBD1 | TRBJ1-5 | TRBV5-1 | once | CASSPTGTQNNQPQHF | TGCGCCAGCAGCCCGACAGGGACACAAAACAATCAGCCCCAGCATTTT
TRBD2 | TRBJ2-4 | TRBV7-2 | NA | CASSSRGGGAGLDIQYF | TGTGCCAGCAGCTCCCGCGGCGGGGGGGCCGGACTAGACATTCAGTACTTC
TRBD2 | TRBJ2-4 | TRBV10-1 | NA | CASRGTSGSGGNIQYF | TGCGCCAGCAGGGGGACTAGCGGGAGCGGGGGAAACATTCAGTACTTC
TRBD1 | TRBJ1-2 | TRBV5-1 | NA | CASSGGTGANYGYTF | TGCGCCAGCAGCGGAGGGACAGGCGCTAACTATGGCTACACCTTC
TRBD2 | TRBJ2-7 | TRBV7-8 | NA | CASSLAGLAIYEQYF | TGTGCCAGCAGCTTAGCGGGACTAGCAATCTACGAGCAGTACTTC
TRBD2 | TRBJ2-2 | TRBV7-2 | NA | CASSLVAGVGTGELFF | TGTGCCAGCAGCTTAGTAGCGGGGGTCGGCACCGGGGAGCTGTTTTTT
NA | TRBJ2-5 | TRBV6-1 | NA | CASRYNGQETQYF | TGTGCCAGCAGATACAATGGCCAAGAGACCCAGTACTTC
NA | TRBJ2-1 | TRBV15 | NA | CATRGERSSYNEQFF | TGTGCCACCAGGGGCGAGCGGAGCTCCTACAATGAGCAGTTCTTC
NA | TRBJ1-2 | TRBV6-5 | NA | CASSYSVQRGYGYTF | TGTGCCAGCAGTTACTCAGTACAAAGGGGCTATGGCTACACCTTC
TRBD1 | TRBJ1-4 | TRBV7-2 | NA | CASSTRDRGLTNEKLFF | TGTGCCAGCAGCACACGGGACAGGGGATTGACTAATGAAAAACTGTTTTTT
NA | TRBJ1-5 | TRBV29-1 | NA | CSVAVGRGNQPQHF | TGCAGCGTTGCAGTAGGCAGGGGCAATCAGCCCCAGCATTTT
NA | TRBJ1-5 | TRBV7-2 | NA | CASSLGGGNQPQHF | TGTGCCAGCAGCTTGGGGGGGGGCAATCAGCCCCAGCATTTT
TRBD1 | TRBJ2-3 | TRBV6-5 | NA | CASSYRQGFTDTQYF | TGTGCCAGCAGTTACAGACAGGGGTTTACAGATACGCAGTATTTT
TRBD1 | TRBJ1-1 | TRBV10-3 | NA | CAISGTGNTEAFF | TGTGCCATTTCAGGGACAGGTAACACTGAAGCTTTCTTT
NA | TRBJ2-2 | TRBV5-1 | NA | CASSLAGTPNTGELFF | TGCGCCAGCAGCTTGGCCGGGACTCCGAACACCGGGGAGCTGTTTTTT
TRBD1 | TRBJ1-4 | TRBV6-5 | NA | CASSTTGVSNEKLFF | TGTGCCAGCAGTACAACAGGGGTTTCTAATGAAAAACTGTTTTTT
NA | TRBJ2-5 | TRBV29-1 | NA | CSPRYMETQYF | TGCAGCCCCCGATACATGGAGACCCAGTACTTC
NA | TRBJ2-1 | TRBV19 | NA | CASSIKDGLYNEQFF | TGTGCCAGTAGTATCAAGGACGGACTATACAATGAGCAGTTCTTC
NA | TRBJ2-5 | TRBV7-8 | NA | CASSLFQQETQYF | TGTGCCAGCAGCTTATTCCAACAAGAGACCCAGTACTTC
NA | TRBJ2-2 | TRBV7-8 | NA | CASSLVSGNTGELFF | TGTGCCAGCAGCTTAGTTTCAGGGAACACCGGGGAGCTGTTTTTT
TRBD2 | TRBJ2-6 | TRBV9 | NA | CASSWGGRVTSGANVLTF | TGTGCCAGCAGTTGGGGCGGGAGGGTCACCTCTGGGGCCAACGTCCTGACTTTC
NA | TRBJ2-1 | TRBV7-9 | NA | CASSRRDYNEQFF | TGTGCCAGCAGCCGCCGGGACTACAATGAGCAGTTCTTC
TRBD2 | TRBJ2-7 | TRBV6-1 | NA | CASSALWLAGVDEQYF | TGTGCCAGCAGTGCCCTCTGGCTAGCGGGAGTGGACGAGCAGTACTTC
TRBD2 | TRBJ2-3 | TRBV5-4 | NA | CASSPTSGRGDTQYF | TGTGCCAGCAGCCCGACTAGCGGGAGGGGTGATACGCAGTATTTT
NA | TRBJ2-1 | TRBV4-3 | NA | CASSQGGRWERSSYNEQFF | TGCGCCAGCAGCCAGGGGGGAAGGTGGGAACGGAGCTCCTACAATGAGCAGTTCTTC
TRBD1 | TRBJ2-3 | TRBV15 | NA | CATSRGNRGPPDTQYF | TGTGCCACCAGCAGAGGGAACAGGGGCCCACCGGATACGCAGTATTTT
NA | TRBJ1-5 | TRBV10-2 | NA | CASSEFRDSNQPQHF | TGCGCCAGCAGTGAGTTTCGGGATAGCAATCAGCCCCAGCATTTT
TRBD2 | TRBJ2-5 | TRBV9 | NA | CASSLTSGSKTQYF | TGTGCCAGCAGCCTGACTAGCGGGTCTAAGACCCAGTACTTC
NA | TRBJ1-1 | TRBV5-1 | NA | CASSLGMTGNTEAFF | TGCGCCAGCAGCTTGGGGATGACAGGAAACACTGAAGCTTTCTTT
NA | TRBJ2-3 | TRBV30 | NA | CAASAGHGTDTQYF | TGTGCCGCCTCCGCGGGGCACGGCACAGATACGCAGTATTTT
TRBD1 | TRBJ1-1 | TRBV5-6 | NA | CASSSPTGLSYEAFF | TGTGCCAGCAGCTCACCGACAGGGTTGTCATATGAAGCTTTCTTT
TRBD2 | TRBJ2-5 | TRBV4-1 | NA | CASSQEAPSGETQYF | TGCGCCAGCAGCCAAGAGGCCCCTAGCGGAGAGACCCAGTACTTC
NA | TRBJ2-7 | TRBV7-2 | NA | CASSSPPSRQTYEQYF | TGTGCCAGCAGCTCCCCCCCTAGCCGACAAACCTACGAGCAGTACTTC
TRBD2 | TRBJ2-1 | TRBV7-6 | NA | CASSPYTSGSAHEQFF | TGTGCCAGCAGCCCCTACACTAGCGGGAGCGCCCATGAGCAGTTCTTC
NA | TRBJ2-3 | TRBV5-1 | NA | CASSWTVSTDTQYF | TGCGCCAGCAGCTGGACTGTGAGCACAGATACGCAGTATTTT
NA | TRBJ2-7 | TRBV2 | NA | CASRRGLPYEQYF | TGTGCCAGCAGAAGGGGCCTCCCCTACGAGCAGTACTTC
NA | TRBJ1-1 | TRBV11-2 | NA | CASSPWAGVYTEAFF | TGTGCCAGCAGCCCTTGGGCAGGGGTGTACACTGAAGCTTTCTTT
NA | TRBJ1-4 | TRBV4-3 | NA | CASSQERGEKLFF | TGCGCCAGCAGCCAAGAAAGGGGGGAAAAACTGTTTTTT
TRBD2 | TRBJ2-3 | TRBV7-2 | NA | CASSPPSSGGAVADTQYF | TGTGCCAGCAGCCCCCCCTCTAGCGGGGGGGCGGTGGCAGATACGCAGTATTTT
NA | TRBJ2-7 | TRBV9 | NA | CASSVDSDSSYEQYF | TGTGCCAGCAGCGTAGATTCTGACAGCTCCTACGAGCAGTACTTC
TRBD2 | TRBJ2-3 | TRBV28 | NA | CASSQGLAGGPRYTQYF | TGTGCCAGCAGCCAAGGACTAGCGGGGGGCCCCCGATATACGCAGTATTTT
TRBD1 | TRBJ2-2 | TRBV7-9 | once | CASSSRDRGNTGELFF | TGTGCCAGCAGCTCTCGGGACAGGGGGAACACCGGGGAGCTGTTTTTT
TRBD1 | TRBJ1-4 | TRBV6-1 | NA | CASSEGRQGDEKLFF | TGTGCCAGCAGTGAAGGTCGACAGGGAGATGAAAAACTGTTTTTT